This T cell receptor (beta chain) was retrieved from a study of cytomegalovirus exposure and HLA in healthy donors (dated by TCRdb to 2016 to 2017). Study-wide context: An earlier analysis of several hundred of the donors reported roughly 300 Gb of sequence data and 117 million unique TCR beta sequences from roughly 200 million T cells. The study was designed to test whether signatures of past pathogen exposure could be identified by cataloging public T cell receptors. In a later analysis, previously published TCR beta repertoires from 550 to 750 donors were re-analyzed and high-resolution HLA genotyping was added so that TCR occurrence patterns could be studied. Among the roughly 400 genotyped donors, more than 70% belonged to the genetic ancestry cluster associated with self-reported Caucasian donors. Approximately 300 gigabases of sequencing data and approximately 91 million unique TCR sequences made up an early release that covered 500 to 650 HLA-typed donors. Roughly 5 DR-DQ haplotypes were handled as single units for association and clustering because linkage in the cohort was strong. Both class I and class II loci were covered by HLA typing, at four-digit resolution. High-throughput TCR immunosequencing, statistical association of individual TCRs with disease status, and machine learning were combined to predict cytomegalovirus infection status. In a later genetic analysis, genome-wide SNP genotypes for about three fifths of the roughly 670 donors were used, and that subset was treated as a discovery cohort. Typing coverage varied by locus: about 620-630 donors for A, B, C, DRB1 and DQB1; approximately 500 for DQA1; over 600 for DPA1; approximately 490 for DPB1. Alongside the repertoire data, information on donor age, sex, ethnicity and CMV serostatus was compiled. All discovery cohort repertoires had been generated using a single sequencing platform. In the later analysis, no new phenotypic data were used to find candidate immune exposures; instead, reliance was placed on TCR beta sequences and their occurrence across donors. In addition to the first cohort of around 670 subjects, a separate validation cohort of 120 different subjects was used. Using immunosequencing, the study profiled T cell repertoires from fewer than 850 subjects and related those repertoires to cytomegalovirus serostatus. Among some 400 genotyped donors of the cohort, an average of around 250,000 unique TCR beta nucleotide sequences was sequenced per donor, of which about 19% were non-productive. To decide whether each TCR beta V gene segment behaved as functional or pseudogenic, an earlier analysis of 587 of the donors relied on high-throughput TCR beta sequencing.

Regarding this clone: It has no known antigen specificity. Per-base quality was not reported, and no clone a single base away is much larger than it. The identical CDR3 is also encoded by other nucleotide sequences in the sample.

The germline V gene gives CDR1 as SGHRS and CDR2 as YFSETQ. The CDR3 holds 15 amino acids from the cysteine to the phenylalanine. Only the CDR3 DNA is retained, 45 bases long and in frame from the first base. The junction shows trimming of 4 bases on V and 0 bases on J, and the gene matches do not reach 2 bases of it. Library construction relied on the immunoSEQ multiplex PCR assay. For the multiplex PCR, a mixture combining 60 forward primers for TCR Vbeta segments and 13 reverse primers for TCR Jbeta segments was used. The CDR3 region of rearranged TCR beta genes was amplified from genomic DNA by a multiplex PCR assay. On the Illumina HiSeq System, the amplified TCR beta libraries were sequenced as 87-base-pair reads. As for the original processing: A later analysis tallied tens of millions of unique TCR beta chains across the 700 or so repertoires, and about 10 million of those chains were shared by two or more donors. To remove PCR and sequencing errors, raw reads were error-corrected and collapsed into unique sequences using a nearest-neighbor algorithm that merged closely related sequences. CDR3 sequences were aligned to IMGT reference sequences to assign V, D and J gene segments. For a sequence to be retained, a match of at least six nucleotides to both a V gene segment and a J gene segment was required. A rearrangement was called productive if the CDR3 had no stop codons and remained in frame with V and J, and every other rearrangement was called non-productive. CDR3 was defined by IMGT convention, running from the second conserved V-encoded cysteine to the conserved J-encoded phenylalanine. The earlier analysis of a few hundred of the donors excluded any sequence lacking an unambiguous match to a single V gene segment. An earlier analysis of some 610 of the donors called V segments functional above 56.7% productive rearrangements and segregating when the between-donor standard deviation exceeded 5%. A statistical classification framework was developed to diagnose cytomegalovirus status using the catalog of TCR beta chain sequences. V and J gene assignment, in a later analysis, came from comparing TCR nucleotide sequences with IMGT/GENE-DB human TR gene sequences. A later analysis assigned CDR3 sequences and most-parsimonious VDJ recombination scenarios with the TCRdist pipeline. In a later analysis, every TCR beta chain was defined by the combination of its CDR3 amino acid sequence and its V-gene family, and reads without a unique V-gene family were dropped. A later analysis removed 600 or so highly shared, low-generation-probability nucleotide sequences to deal with suspected cross-contamination and a sequencing artifact. For each public chain, a later analysis derived a clonal expansion index from normalized ranks of inferred template counts within each repertoire. A later analysis computed generation probabilities with a VDJ recombination model fitted to out-of-frame rearrangements, and checked the results against IGoR. In a later analysis, TCR-TCR, TCR-HLA and TCR-CMV co-occurrence was scored with hypergeometric tests, and a repertoire-size bias correction was applied to TCR pairs. In a later analysis, false discovery rates were estimated by permuting HLA or CMV assignments 20 times. In a later analysis, co-occurring TCRs were grouped using DBSCAN, with TCRdist sequence similarity added in when clustering inside HLA-allele-positive subsets. Repertoires with fewer than 30,000 or more than 120,000 public chains were left out of co-occurrence clustering, as were four to six repertoires with anomalous nucleotide sharing. The table was pulled from immuneACCESS by TCRdb, which kept in-frame rearrangements only. Such tables lose some clones; where checked, under half of the loss comes from unresolved V genes, and the rest has no known cause. D and trimming come from the DNA, and the V and J calls and clone size come from that table. The sample includes around 150,000 clones, with approximately 81% observed a single time. The ten largest clones take up 5.5% to 8% of the sample.

Here is what the overall study found, with its caveats: A later analysis found that most CMV-associated TCR beta chains appeared HLA-restricted, with HLA associations seemingly driven largely by CMV exposure. In a later analysis, several top co-occurrence clusters were reported to appear linked to parvovirus B19, influenza, CMV and Epstein-Barr virus. Specific HLA alleles were associated with about 17,000 TCR beta sequences at a false discovery rate of 0.05 in a later analysis. Some IMGT-functional V segments, including TRBV6-2 and TRBV6-3, could not be distinguished by the 87-base-pair reads and were therefore excluded. In a later analysis, TCR association rates were found to vary across HLA loci, with the most associated TCRs seen for DRB1 alleles and the fewest for HLA-C alleles. The authors suggested that the approach could potentially be generalized to other disease states and immunological phenotypes. The classifier was reported to diagnose cytomegalovirus status with high specificity and sensitivity in both the original and validation cohorts. A later genetic analysis associated a missense DCLRE1C variant with V-gene and J-gene trimming of TCR beta chains, and an independent cohort replicated the association. The presence/absence analyses assumed that sequencing depth was roughly uniform across donors, and that assumption may not be true. Compared with the approximately 670-donor mean, donors in an Asian-associated ancestry cluster had fewer N-insertions in productive TCRs, according to a later genetic analysis. In the study, approximately 150 TCR beta chains were listed as associated with cytomegalovirus. For the cohort, immune exposure information was limited to CMV serostatus. When HLA alleles, especially DR and DQ, strongly co-occurred, attributing TCR associations to individual alleles was difficult. Linkage disequilibrium might explain the correlated functional status among segregating V segments, but an unknown experimental factor could not be excluded. Because counts were too low, about 18 rarely observed V segments, including chromosome 9 orphons, were left out of the earlier analysis of approximately 500 of the donors. Most TCR sequences were observed very rarely across donors, whereas some public TCRs were present in many individuals. Because HLA typing was unavailable for some donors at each locus, only the typed subset was used in association tests. A later analysis found that HLA-associated TCR beta chains were more clonally expanded and had lower generation probabilities than equally common non-associated chains. A group of highly shared sequence variants was considered likely to be a technical artifact of the sequencing pipeline. Three of the identified cytomegalovirus-associated TCR beta chains were confirmed in vitro to be specific for cytomegalovirus antigens. A further reported finding was that TCR beta sequences accurately predicted the HLA-A and HLA-B alleles for most subjects in the first cohort. In this cohort, only TCR beta chains were sequenced, and detectable features were limited by the absence of alpha or paired-chain data. In an earlier analysis of approximately 590 of the donors, most TCR beta V segments appeared in productive rearrangements about 87% or about 30% of the time, broadly matching IMGT annotations.

In total, approximately 610 healthy bone marrow donors made up the cohort. At the time of sampling, all cohort members were nominally healthy, though unrecorded immune exposures were likely present. The donor was CMV seropositive and was included in the group of 250 to 300 seropositive cohort members. A peripheral blood sample was collected from each donor, and TCR beta sequencing was performed on peripheral blood mononuclear cells. The Qiagen DNeasy Blood Extraction Kit was used to extract genomic DNA from the blood cell samples. This sequence originates from a woman aged 25 to 39 in good health and CMV-seropositive. The rearranged segments are TRBV5-1 and TRBJ1-3; TRBD1 fits 9 bases in the junction. The source material was PBMCs. The CDR3 is CASSRDRASGNTIYF. The DNA sequence is TGCGCCAGCAGCCGGGACAGGGCCTCTGGAAACACCATATATTTT.